What follows are 9 T cell receptor beta chains derived from one specimen sequenced in a study of breast tumors, draining lymph nodes, adjacent tissues. TCRdb reprocessed the multiplex PCR reads with MiXCR, giving one entry per CDR3 protein. The sample shows more than 20,000 distinct CDR3 sequences, roughly 50% of them seen only once. The sequencing sample was made of breast tumor tissue. These receptors came from a female donor with breast cancer. Some clones in this sample may be carry-over from other donors' samples.

CDR3 DNA: TGCAGTGCTAGAGTTGGCAACGTCTACGAGCAGTACTTC. This codes for CSARVGNVYEQYF. The chain is built from TRBV20-1 and TRBJ2-7; the D is unclear. The V gene's germline CDR1 is DFQATT and CDR2 SNEGSKA (reference sequence). Trimming removed 1 base at V and 3 bases at J, with 10 bases between. The CDR3 consists of 13 residues.

This clonotype was recorded a few times. Since a much larger clone is just one base distant, this may be a read error. The rearrangement links TRBV6-1 to TRBJ2-1; 7 bases agree with TRBD1. V shed 5 bases, J shed 4 bases, and the junction held 11 bases outside the gene matches. The CDR3 consists of 16 residues. Germline-derived CDR1 and CDR2 are MNHNS and SASEGT. The CDR3 coding sequence is TGTGCCAGCAGTCAAGAAGAGGGGGCAGCTTACAATGAGCAGTTCTTC. It specifies CASSQEEGAAYNEQFF.

This clonotype has a count of ten or more. CDR3 DNA sequence: TGTGCCAGTAGTATATCCCCGGCTGCCGGGGAGCTGTTTTTT. Its protein is CASSISPAAGELFF. The chain couples TRBV19 to TRBJ2-2, with D unclear. V was clipped by 2 bases and J by 6 bases, with 10 bases between them. The length of the CDR3 is 14 residues. Germline CDR1 reads LNHDA; CDR2 reads SQIVND (reference sequence).

The V and J genes are TRBV12-3 or TRBV12-4 and TRBJ2-7; 12 bases match TRBD2. This CDR3 is built from 15 residues. The J segment lost 4 bases and the V segment lost 5 bases, leaving 6 bases of the junction unmatched. The CDR3 DNA follows: TGTGCCAGCAGTGAGACTAGCGGGAGCAGGTACGAGCAGTACTTC. Protein sequence: CASSETSGSRYEQYF.

This chain uses TRBV6-5 with TRBJ2-1, with 10 bases identical to TRBD2. V dropped 7 bases and J dropped 2; count of bases not matched to a gene: 5. CDR1 and CDR2 from the germline V gene are MNHEY and SVGAGI. The CDR3 has 15 residues. The CDR3 is CASTRTSGAYNEQFF. CDR3 in DNA: TGTGCCAGCACTCGGACTAGCGGAGCCTACAATGAGCAGTTCTTC.

Many counts were recorded for this clonotype. The rearrangement links TRBV20-1 to TRBJ2-1; 7 bases are a match to TRBD2. This CDR3 contains 15 residues. Trimming took 3 bases from V and 2 from J; bases not matched to a gene: 7. From germline, CDR1 is DFQATT and CDR2 SNEGSKA (reference sequence). The chain's CDR3 is CSARGGVSPYNEQFF. CDR3 sequence (DNA): TGCAGTGCTAGGGGGGGGGTCTCTCCCTACAATGAGCAGTTCTTC.

This chain links TRBV4-3 with TRBJ2-1, with 9 bases matching TRBD2. Trimming cost V 4 bases and J 8 bases; bases outside gene matches: 6. The CDR3 is 14 amino acids. The germline CDR1 and CDR2 sequences are LGHNA and YSLEER. CDR3 protein: CASSPASGKDEQFF. Here the CDR3 DNA reads TGCGCCAGCAGCCCCGCTAGCGGGAAAGATGAGCAGTTCTTC.

This clonotype appeared once. One end of the junction does not line up with germline, which may come from a read error. The CDR3 spells CACSESSSETQYF. For the CDR3, the DNA is TGTGCCTGCAGTGAATCTAGTTCGGAGACCCAGTACTTC. The gene calls are TRBV6-1 and TRBJ2-5; D is undetermined. The germline gives CDR1 MNHNS, CDR2 SASEGT. CDR3 size: 13 residues.

The chain recombines TRBV5-1 with TRBJ1-1; 8 bases agree with TRBD1. The germline V gene encodes CDR1 SGHRS and CDR2 YFSETQ. This CDR3 has 15 amino acids. V shed 7 bases, J shed 5 bases, and the junction held 13 bases outside the gene matches. DNA for the CDR3: TGCGCCAGCGCTCCCCCCCCAGGGGGCCGGACTGAAGCTTTCTTT. It is translated as CASAPPPGGRTEAFF.